Included here is one T cell receptor beta chain sequence, with context. Antigen: not known. The data originate from a study of CD8+CD57+ T cells in acquired aplastic anemia. The overall study: Yields of DNA that came from sorted CD4+ and CD8+ cells averaged roughly 3 ug.

Patients picked for sequencing had shown CD8+CD57+ cell expansion detected by flow cytometry. All participating patients were living with severe acquired aplastic anemia. Patient blood was sampled before any therapy had been received. CDR3 and TCR beta VDJ profiling relied on genomic DNA as the template. TCRdb passed the reads through MiXCR, listing each CDR3 protein once. Here the sample spans about 470,000 distinct CDR3 sequences, more than 25% being singletons. Germline CDR1 and CDR2: LNHDA and SQIVND (reference sequence). Losses at the gene ends were 0 bases for V and 7 bases for J; bases not matched to a gene: 1. This CDR3 is built from 15 residues. Study-wide results and limits: Overlap between patients and controls comprised about 28 CD8+ CDR3 sequences.

The sequenced sample was sorted CD4+, CD8+, or CD8+CD57+ T cells (not recorded which) from PBMCs. The sequence came from a human donor with aplastic anemia. The chain carries TRBV19 and TRBJ2-1, with 12 nucleotides matching TRBD1. The CDR3 loop is CASSIEGQGANEQFF. CDR3 in DNA: TGTGCCAGTAGTATAGAGGGACAGGGGGCTAATGAGCAGTTCTTC.